One and the same sample provided the 19 T cell receptor beta chains below, sequenced in a study of T-cell reconstitution after alpha-beta-depleted transplantation in children. Unique molecular identifiers were incorporated when the TCRbeta library was constructed. TCRdb analysed the PCR reads with MiXCR anew, one entry per CDR3 protein. In the table there are nearly 550,000 distinct CDR3 sequences, about 16% of which are singletons. The input for sequencing was PBMCs from the stem cell graft donor, taken from the stem cell graft. The receptors were sampled from a human donor who donated a stem cell graft to a child with acute lymphoblastic leukemia.

CDR3 region: CASSLVIGRGKNIQYF. The DNA for the CDR3 is TGCGCCAGCAGCTTGGTAATCGGCCGGGGCAAAAACATTCAGTACTTC. This chain links TRBV5-1 with TRBJ2-4; D might be TRBD2 (5 bases). There are 16 residues in the CDR3. V was pared by 0 bases and J by 3 bases, with 13 bases between. Germline assignment: CDR1 SGHRS and CDR2 YFSETQ.

Ten or more counts support this clonotype. V gene TRBV5-1 combines with J gene TRBJ2-1; 8 positions agree with TRBD1. Germline CDR1 is SGHRS and CDR2 is YFSETQ. The junction had 14 bases not matched to a gene; V was cut back by 2 bases and J by 7 bases. There are 17 residues in the CDR3. The CDR3 spells CASSLGQGRTLGNEQFF. Written as DNA, the CDR3 is TGCGCCAGCAGCTTAGGACAGGGCCGCACCCTGGGGAATGAGCAGTTCTTC.

The V call is TRBV9, the J call TRBJ2-3; D is perhaps TRBD2 (6 bases). The V gene's germline CDR1 is SGDLS and CDR2 YYNGEE. This CDR3 has 15 amino acids. V was pared by 0 bases and J by 2 bases, with 10 bases between. The chain's CDR3 is CASSVEEGNTDTQYF. The DNA of the CDR3 is TGTGCCAGCAGCGTAGAGGAGGGAAACACAGATACGCAGTATTTT.

The V call is TRBV4-1, the J call TRBJ2-1; 9 bases are shared with TRBD2. The CDR3 totals 16 residues. V was pared by 0 bases and J by 9 bases, with 9 bases of the junction left unmatched. Germline loops: CDR1 MGHRA, CDR2 YSYEKL. The CDR3 here is CASSQERGSGRAEQFF. Written as DNA, the CDR3 is TGCGCCAGCAGCCAAGAACGTGGTAGCGGGAGAGCTGAGCAGTTCTTC.

The DNA for the CDR3 is TGTGCCAGCAGCCACCCCAGCCGGGATACTCTCCCCTACGAGCAGTACTTC. It specifies CASSHPSRDTLPYEQYF. This rearrangement joins TRBV14 to TRBJ2-7; possible D gene TRBD2, 5 bases. Germline CDR1 and CDR2: SGHDN and FVKESK. Between the trimmed V and J ends, which lost 3 bases and 2 bases, there was a span of 20 bases. CDR3 length equals 17 residues. The full variable domain, in which reference TRBV14 and TRBJ2-7 provide the parts outside the CDR3, is EAGVTQFPSHSVIEKGQTVTLRCDPISGHDNLYWYRRVMGKEIKFLLHFVKESKQDESGMPNNRFLAERTGGTYSTLKVQPAELEDSGVYFCASSHPSRDTLPYEQYFGPGTRLTVT.

The genes are TRBV12-3 or TRBV12-4 and TRBJ2-7, with TRBD1 as a possible D gene (5 bases). CDR3 length: 14 amino acids. Trimming removed 3 bases from V and 3 bases from J, with 12 bases in between. The CDR3 DNA reads TGTGCCAGCAGTTTCGACAGTACCAGCTACGAGCAGTACTTC. It translates to CASSFDSTSYEQYF.

V and J are TRBV7-9 and TRBJ2-2; D unresolved. The V and J ends lost 5 bases and 2 bases respectively, with 9 bases between them. CDR1 SEHNR and CDR2 FQNEAQ come from the germline V gene (reference sequence). The CDR3 runs to 14 residues. CDR3 loop: CASSPNSNTGELFF. CDR3 in DNA: TGTGCCAGCAGCCCGAATTCTAACACCGGGGAGCTGTTTTTT.

This sequence joins TRBV9 and TRBJ1-1; maybe TRBD1 (6 bases). In germline, CDR1 is SGDLS, CDR2 YYNGEE. The CDR3 spans 15 residues. Trimming took off 0 bases at V and 4 bases at J, with 13 bases between the two ends. The CDR3 region is CASSVDGQFLTEAFF. CDR3 nucleotide sequence: TGTGCCAGCAGCGTAGATGGACAGTTTCTCACTGAAGCTTTCTTT.

This clonotype was recorded a few times. This chain joins TRBV18 and TRBJ2-7; TRBD1 matches 7 bases. Losses at the gene ends were 6 bases for V and 2 bases for J; bases not matched to a gene: 7. CDR3 length equals 14 residues. Germline CDR1 is KGHSH and CDR2 is LQKENI. DNA for the CDR3: TGTGCCAGCTCCTCCCGGGACAGTACCTACGAGCAGTACTTC. Translated, it gives CASSSRDSTYEQYF.

The rearrangement joins TRBV3-1 to TRBJ1-5; 12 nucleotides align to TRBD1. Germline CDR1 reads LGHDT; CDR2 reads YNNKEL (reference sequence). This CDR3 region has 18 residues. Trimming removed 2 bases from V and 6 bases from J; junction bases left unmatched: 11. The CDR3 reads CASSQSRDRGLVTQPQHF. Here the CDR3 DNA reads TGTGCCAGCAGCCAATCCCGGGACAGGGGGCTAGTAACTCAGCCCCAGCATTTT. The full variable domain, its missing parts supplied by reference TRBV3-1 and TRBJ1-5, is DTAVSQTPKYLVTQMGNDKSIKCEQNLGHDTMYWYKQDSKKFLKIMFSYNNKELIINETVPNRFSPKSPDKAHLNLHINSLELGDSAVYFCASSQSRDRGLVTQPQHFGDGTRLSIL.

This clonotype was counted only a few times. The chain recombines TRBV6-2 or TRBV6-3 with TRBJ2-4; TRBD1 matches 9 bases. CDR3 length: 16 amino acids. J was trimmed by 3 bases and V by 6 bases; bases with no gene match: 9. Looked up from germline, CDR1 is MNHEY and CDR2 is SVGEGT. This CDR3 is CASRLTQGANKNIQYF. The CDR3 region has the DNA TGTGCCAGCAGGTTGACACAGGGGGCTAACAAAAACATTCAGTACTTC.

This clonotype showed up just a few times. The J gene is TRBJ1-1, the V gene TRBV27; D ambiguous. The CDR3 loop spans 14 amino acids. Looked up from germline, CDR1 is MNHEY and CDR2 is SMNVEV (reference sequence). The V end was cut by 5 bases, the J end by 1 base, with 11 bases between. Here the CDR3 reads CASSQSTANTEAFF. CDR3 bases: TGTGCCAGCAGTCAAAGTACAGCGAACACTGAAGCTTTCTTT.

This clonotype was found a few times. The genes are TRBV3-1 and TRBJ2-5; TRBD1 agrees at 9 bases. The germline CDR1 and CDR2 sequences are LGHDT and YNNKEL (reference sequence). The CDR3 consists of 16 residues. The V segment lost 0 bases and the J segment 4 bases; nucleotides outside the gene matches: 6. CDR3 loop: CASSQDRGTGIETQYF. The CDR3 region has the DNA TGTGCCAGCAGCCAAGATAGGGGGACAGGGATAGAGACCCAGTACTTC.

This sequence joins TRBV7-9 and TRBJ2-7; 13 positions match TRBD2. V lost 4 bases, J lost 0 bases, and 3 bases stayed unmatched. This CDR3 has 16 amino acids. The germline gives CDR1 SEHNR, CDR2 FQNEAQ (reference sequence). The CDR3 loop is CASSYTSGRASYEQYF. DNA for the CDR3: TGTGCCAGCAGCTACACTAGCGGGAGGGCCTCCTACGAGCAGTACTTC.

This clonotype has only a few counts. The rearrangement links TRBV19 to TRBJ2-7, with 8 nucleotides matching TRBD2. The junction had 6 bases not matched to a gene; V was cut back by 5 bases and J by 3 bases. There are 14 residues in the CDR3. In germline, CDR1 is LNHDA, CDR2 SQIVND (reference sequence). The CDR3 nucleotides are TGTGCCAGTAGTTTTAGCGGGACGGTCTACGAGCAGTACTTC. This sequence encodes CASSFSGTVYEQYF.

This clonotype was counted a few times. The chain has TRBV27 and TRBJ2-1; maybe TRBD1 (5 bases). From germline, CDR1 is MNHEY and CDR2 SMNVEV (reference sequence). The CDR3 has 14 amino acids. The ends were cut back, 2 bases at V and 10 bases at J, with 15 bases in the middle. In DNA, the CDR3 is TGTGCCAGCAGTTTAGGCACCCGGCAGGGCGAGCAGTTCTTC. Translation: CASSLGTRQGEQFF.

This clonotype was recorded a few times. The chain couples TRBV27 to TRBJ1-1; a weak D match, TRBD1 (6 bases). Trimming cost V 0 bases and J 3 bases, with 23 bases left between them. CDR3 size: 19 residues. CDR1 is MNHEY, CDR2 SMNVEV, per germline (reference sequence). CDR3 DNA: TGTGCCAGCAGTTTATCCGGGGGCGAAATTCCTAGCAGGGACACTGAAGCTTTCTTT. Encoded protein: CASSLSGGEIPSRDTEAFF.

The chain carries TRBV3-1 and TRBJ2-7, with 9 bases identical to TRBD2. The junction had 9 bases not matched to a gene; V was cut back by 2 bases and J by 10 bases. This CDR3 is built from 14 residues. Germline assignment: CDR1 LGHDT and CDR2 YNNKEL (reference sequence). The CDR3 nucleotides are TGTGCCAGCAGCCAAAGAGGGCGGGAGGGCCCCCAGTACTTC. Translation gives CASSQRGREGPQYF.

In its sample, this clonotype was seen a few times. The chain joins TRBV15 to TRBJ1-5; 9 nucleotides line up with TRBD1. Germline-derived CDR1 and CDR2 are LNHNV and YYDKDF (reference sequence). The junction had 5 bases not matched to a gene; V was cut back by 7 bases and J by 4 bases. The CDR3 has 14 residues. CDR3 amino acids: CATTWDRANQPQHF. The CDR3 region has the DNA TGTGCCACCACCTGGGACAGGGCGAATCAGCCCCAGCATTTT.